These T cell receptor beta chains were read from a single sample in a study of Tregs in tolerant kidney transplant recipients. Sequencing used immunoSEQ multiplex PCR; TCRdb keeps in-frame clones, though not all of them. This table holds approximately 65,000 clones, around 83% found once. The sequenced sample consisted of CD4+ T cells from blood. Receptor source: a human donor in good health. Each CDR3 is given with its conserved first and last residue. Fields, in order: CDR3 protein, CDR3 DNA, V gene, D gene, J gene, clone size. The D gene is left open where the match is weak. Size values are once, few and many counts, or a class for expanded clones, and some rows have none.

CASSVGIGNQPQHF TGTGCCAGCAGCGTAGGGATAGGCAATCAGCCCCAGCATTTT TRBV9 - TRBJ1-5 few
CASSLSWDRIEQYF TGTGCCAGCAGTTTAAGCTGGGACAGGATAGAGCAGTACTTC TRBV27 TRBD1 TRBJ2-7 -
CASKGLAGPGELFF TGTGCCAGCAAGGGACTAGCGGGGCCCGGGGAGCTGTTTTTT TRBV5-6 TRBD2 TRBJ2-2 -
CSAGRREAFF TGCAGTGCTGGGCGGAGGGAAGCTTTCTTT TRBV20-1 - TRBJ1-1 -
CASGSRSEIRDRGRMSFGNTIYF TGTGCCAGTGGATCGCGGTCGGAAATTAGAGACAGGGGGCGCATGTCCTTTGGAAACACCATATATTTT TRBV21-1 - TRBJ1-3 -
CASSPLPSGGGAKNIQYF TGTGCCAGCTCACCATTACCTAGCGGGGGAGGAGCCAAAAACATTCAGTACTTC TRBV18 TRBD2 TRBJ2-4 -
CASRGSGGTDTQYF TGTGCCAGCAGAGGATCGGGCGGAACAGATACGCAGTATTTT TRBV27 - TRBJ2-3 -
CASGQGTDTQYF TGTGCCAGCGGTCAGGGCACAGATACGCAGTATTTT TRBV6-6 - TRBJ2-3 -
CASSPGVAAYEQYF TGCGCCAGCAGCCCCGGGGTCGCTGCCTACGAGCAGTACTTC TRBV5-1 - TRBJ2-7 many
CASSYQGAGEKLFF TGTGCCAGCAGCTATCAGGGGGCCGGTGAAAAACTGTTTTTT TRBV7-2 TRBD1 TRBJ1-4 once
CSVERGYTGELFF TGCAGCGTTGAACGCGGGTACACCGGGGAGCTGTTTTTT TRBV29-1 - TRBJ2-2 -
CASSSTASSYEQYF TGTGCCAGTAGTTCGACAGCCAGCTCCTACGAGCAGTACTTC TRBV19 - TRBJ2-7 few
CARTLAGGGEYNEQFF TGTGCCAGGACCTTGGCGGGAGGGGGGGAGTACAATGAGCAGTTCTTC TRBV11-1 TRBD2 TRBJ2-1 -
CASSLNSGNNEQFF TGTGCCAGCAGCTTAAATAGCGGGAACAATGAGCAGTTCTTC TRBV11-3 TRBD2 TRBJ2-1 -
CASSFPTGFGANVLTF TGTGCCAGCAGCTTCCCGACAGGGTTTGGGGCCAACGTCCTGACTTTT TRBV7-9 TRBD1 TRBJ2-6 -
CASSASGVGETQYF TGCGCCAGCAGCGCCAGTGGGGTCGGGGAGACCCAGTACTTC TRBV5-1 - TRBJ2-5 once
CASSLDPGQGAFF TGCGCCAGCAGCTTGGACCCGGGACAAGGAGCTTTCTTT TRBV5-1 - TRBJ1-1 few
CASSYGGAAYNEQFF TGTGCCAGCAGTTACGGGGGGGCTGCCTACAATGAGCAGTTCTTC TRBV6-5 - TRBJ2-1 -
CASSGGHRGGEKLFF TGTGCCAGCAGTGGAGGTCACAGGGGGGGAGAAAAACTGTTTTTT TRBV27 TRBD1 TRBJ1-4 -
CASSQRTSGRLQETQYF TGTGCCAGCAGCCAAAGGACTAGCGGGAGGCTGCAAGAGACCCAGTACTTC TRBV5-4 TRBD2 TRBJ2-5 -
CASSQQAEGTEAFF TGCGCCAGCAGCCAACAAGCTGAAGGCACTGAAGCTTTCTTT TRBV5-1 - TRBJ1-1 -
CASSPASGGPAGELFF TGTGCCAGCAGCCCGGCTAGCGGGGGGCCAGCCGGGGAGCTGTTTTTT TRBV7-3 TRBD2 TRBJ2-2 -
CASSLLGPGAQNTIYF TGTGCCAGCAGCTTATTAGGACCCGGTGCTCAAAACACCATATATTTT TRBV5-6 - TRBJ1-3 once
CASSLGLAGFINEQFF TGCGCCAGCAGCTTGGGGCTAGCGGGGTTTATTAATGAGCAGTTCTTC TRBV5-1 TRBD2 TRBJ2-1 few
CASSQGQEANYGYTF TGTGCCAGCTCACAAGGACAGGAGGCTAACTATGGCTACACCTTC TRBV18 TRBD1 TRBJ1-2 -
CASSITSGADTQYF TGTGCCAGCAGCATAACTAGCGGGGCAGATACGCAGTATTTT TRBV11-3 TRBD2 TRBJ2-3 -
CASSATGTVYGYTF TGTGCCAGCAGCGCAACCGGGACAGTCTATGGCTACACCTTC TRBV5-4 TRBD1 TRBJ1-2 -